The 17 T cell receptor beta chains reported below all come from one sample, sequenced in a study of breast tumors, draining lymph nodes, adjacent tissues. MiXCR, run by TCRdb on the multiplex PCR reads, gives a single entry per CDR3 protein. This table holds about 19,000 distinct CDR3 sequences, 43% found once. Sequenced sample: breast tumor tissue. The receptors stem from a female donor with breast cancer. Some clones in this sample may be carry-over from other donors' samples.

In this sample, this clonotype turned up many times. This sequence joins TRBV5-6 and TRBJ1-4; perhaps TRBD1 as D (5 bases). CDR3 length equals 14 residues. The germline V and J ends were trimmed by 4 bases and 4 bases, with 11 bases remaining between them. Germline V gives CDR1 SGHDT, CDR2 YYEEEE. Here the CDR3 reads CASSAGTLNEKLFF. The DNA of the CDR3 is TGTGCCAGCAGCGCCGGGACTCTTAATGAAAAACTGTTTTTT. Combining the CDR3 with reference TRBV5-6 and TRBJ1-4 gives the whole variable domain DAGVTQSPTHLIKTRGQQVTLRCSPKSGHDTVSWYQQALGQGPQFIFQYYEEEERQRGNFPDRFSGHQFPNYSSELNVNALLLGDSALYLCASSAGTLNEKLFFGSGTQLSVL.

This chain joins TRBV5-4 and TRBJ1-4; D is undetermined. The CDR3 loop spans 15 amino acids. Trimming removed 0 bases at V and 8 bases at J, with 14 bases between. Per germline, CDR1 SGHNT and CDR2 YYREEE (reference sequence). In DNA form, the CDR3 reads TGTGCCAGCAGCTTGGGTGTCGGGTTTCGAGAAAAACTGTTTTTT. This translates into CASSLGVGFREKLFF. Looking up the rest from reference TRBV5-4 and TRBJ1-4 gives the full variable domain: ETGVTQSPTHLIKTRGQQVTLRCSSQSGHNTVSWYQQALGQGPQFIFQYYREEENGRGNFPPRFSGLQFPNYSSELNVNALELDDSALYLCASSLGVGFREKLFFGSGTQLSVL.

This clonotype was observed a single time. The rearrangement links TRBV4-1 to TRBJ2-1, with TRBD2 matching over 14 bases. The CDR3 sequence is 15 residues long. Germline V CDR1 and CDR2: MGHRA, YSYEKL. The V and J ends lost 4 bases and 8 bases, in that order; junction bases with no gene match: 4. The chain's CDR3 is CASSPGTSGSYEQFF. The CDR3 DNA follows: TGCGCCAGCAGCCCGGGGACTAGCGGGAGTTATGAGCAGTTCTTC.

Details on this clonotype: It may be a read error: a sequence one base away is much more abundant. This CDR3 fails to terminate in the conserved phenylalanine or tryptophan, so it likely reflects a read error. This chain connects TRBV9 to TRBJ2-1; no firm D call. This CDR3 is built from 13 residues. The V and J ends lost 2 bases and 5 bases respectively, with 8 bases between them. Germline V gene lookup returns CDR1 SGDLS and CDR2 YYNGEE. The DNA for the CDR3 is TGTGCCAGCAGCGTCGGTCGCCACAATGAGCAGTTCTCC. Protein: CASSVGRHNEQFS.

This clonotype was detected ten times or more. A junction boundary mismatches the germline segment, possibly from a read error. The chain uses TRBV18 and TRBJ2-1, with a weak D call TRBD2 (6 bases). Germline CDR1 KGHSH, CDR2 LQKENI. This CDR3 region has 14 residues. This CDR3 is CASSPGVLAREELF. The CDR3 DNA reads as TGTGCCAGCTCCCCAGGTGTACTAGCACGGGAAGAACTCTTC.

This clonotype was detected once. This sequence joins TRBV19 and TRBJ2-7, with 8 nucleotides matching TRBD1. Germline V lookup: CDR1 LNHDA, CDR2 SQIVND (reference sequence). Germline trimming cut 5 bases from V and 3 bases from J; bases unmatched to any gene: 3. The CDR3 runs to 13 residues. This CDR3 reads CASSAGQGYEQYF. CDR3 bases: TGTGCCAGTAGTGCTGGACAGGGCTACGAGCAGTACTTC.

This clonotype was seen a handful of times. A much larger clone lies one base from this, so it may be a read error. This sequence joins TRBV6-1 and TRBJ2-1; D not resolved. This CDR3 region has 15 residues. Germline V gives CDR1 MNHNS, CDR2 SASEGT. The CDR3 here is CASSQAGTAYNEQFF. CDR3 DNA: TGTGCCAGCAGTCAAGCTGGTACAGCATACAATGAGCAGTTCTTC.

In this sample, this clonotype turned up a few times. This may arise from a read error, as a much more abundant clone is one base away. This chain connects TRBV7-8 to TRBJ2-5; 7 positions agree with TRBD2. CDR1 SGHVS and CDR2 FQNEAQ come from the germline V gene. The CDR3 has 20 residues. The CDR3 nucleotides read TGTGCCAGCAGCTTAGCGGGGTCAGGACTAGGCCTATTTCCCAAAGAGGCCCAGTACTTC. As protein: CASSLAGSGLGLFPKEAQYF. The variable domain in full, completed from reference TRBV7-8 and TRBJ2-5, reads GAGVSQSPRYKVAKRGQDVALRCDPISGHVSLFWYQQALGQGPEFLTYFQNEAQLDKSGLPSDRFFAERPEGSVSTLKIQRTQQEDSAVYLCASSLAGSGLGLFPKEAQYFGPGTRLLVL.

This clonotype is medium-sized by share. J is TRBJ2-1 and V is TRBV20-1, with D unclear. This CDR3 is 14 amino acids long. Germline assignment: CDR1 DFQATT and CDR2 SNEGSKA (reference sequence). Trimming removed 0 bases at V and 6 bases at J, with 12 bases between. CDR3 DNA: TGCAGTGCTAGAGACCGAGGTACGAGCAATGAGCAGTTCTTC. Translation gives CSARDRGTSNEQFF.

Remarks on this clonotype: A junction end diverges from the germline sequence, so it may reflect a read error. The V gene is TRBV9, the J gene TRBJ2-3; either TRBD1 or TRBD2 may supply D (5 bases each). The germline gives CDR1 SGDLS, CDR2 YYNGEE. CDR3 size: 15 residues. CDR3 DNA sequence: TGTGGCAGCAGCCCTATCGGGGCCTCCACAGATACGCACTATTTT. This gives the protein CGSSPIGASTDTHYF.

This clonotype was detected ten times or more. V usage is TRBV28 and J usage is TRBJ1-3; the match to TRBD1 covers 8 bases. V gave up 5 bases and J gave up 0 bases; unmatched junction bases: 6. This CDR3 contains 16 residues. CDR1 and CDR2 from the germline V gene are MDHEN and SYDVKM. CDR3: CASSPLDRASGNTIYF. CDR3 in DNA: TGTGCCAGCAGTCCCCTGGACAGGGCCTCTGGAAACACCATATATTTT.

This clonotype has a handful of counts. CDR3 sequence reads: CASSPGTALSYEQYF. Here the CDR3 DNA reads TGTGCCAGCAGCCCGGGGACAGCGCTCTCCTACGAGCAGTACTTC. This chain connects TRBV5-4 to TRBJ2-7, with 7 bases fitting TRBD1. V lost 4 bases, J lost 0 bases, and 7 bases stayed unmatched. Germline V gene data show CDR1 as SGHNT and CDR2 as YYREEE (reference sequence). The CDR3 is 15 residues long.

This clonotype is medium-sized within its sample. This chain uses TRBV2 with TRBJ2-1; possible D gene TRBD2, 6 bases. Germline V gives CDR1 SNHLY, CDR2 FYNNEI. V was clipped by 5 bases and J by 10 bases, with 21 bases between them. CDR3 length equals 15 residues. This chain's CDR3 is CASSTRRGSPEEQFF. The CDR3 region has the DNA TGTGCCAGCAGTACCCGGCGGGGCTCCCCTGAGGAGCAGTTCTTC.

Note on this clonotype: The junction does not match germline at one end; this may be a read error. The chain uses TRBV3-1 and TRBJ2-1; 8 nucleotides line up with TRBD2. The CDR3 runs 17 residues. Germline V gene sequence: CDR1 LGHDT, CDR2 YNNKEL (reference sequence). CDR3 sequence reads: CASSQDWREDLGGEQFF. CDR3 nucleotides: TGCGCCAGCAGCCAAGATTGGCGGGAGGACCTGGGAGGTGAGCAGTTCTTC.

V usage is TRBV24-1 and J usage is TRBJ2-5; TRBD2 matches at 7 bases. CDR1 is KGHDR and CDR2 is SFDVKD in the germline V gene. CDR3 size: 16 residues. J lost 0 bases, V lost 0 bases, and 3 bases had no gene match. This CDR3 is CATSDLGRGDQETQYF. The CDR3, as DNA: TGTGCCACCAGTGATTTGGGACGGGGGGACCAAGAGACCCAGTACTTC.

Many counts were recorded for this clonotype. The V call is TRBV7-3, the J call TRBJ2-3; D might be TRBD2 (7 bases). Per the germline V gene, CDR1 is SGHTA and CDR2 is FQGTGA. Deletions cut 5 bases from V and 2 bases from J, with 11 bases between. The CDR3 totals 14 residues. The CDR3 DNA sequence: TGTGCCAGCAGCCGGGGGGCCCTCACAGATACGCAGTATTTT. Translated: CASSRGALTDTQYF.

The J gene is TRBJ2-7, the V gene TRBV7-2; D unclear. CDR3 length: 8 amino acids. In germline, CDR1 is SGHTA, CDR2 FQGNSA. The CDR3 DNA sequence: TGTGCCAGCAGCTTAGGGGCAGTC. Translated: CASSLGAV.